A single sample gave rise to the 10 T cell receptor beta chains below, sequenced in a study of glioma-infiltrating T cells after dendritic cell vaccination. Measured with immunoSEQ multiplex PCR; TCRdb has only the in-frame clones, and not every one. Of some 70,000 clones in the sample, 81% were seen once. This specimen was blood, taken before dendritic cell vaccination. These receptors all stem from a human donor with glioblastoma.

This clone came up once. The V call is TRBV7-2, the J call TRBJ2-1; the D gene is possibly TRBD2 (6 bases). This CDR3 has 15 amino acids. V dropped 1 base and J dropped 5 bases, with 12 bases sitting between them. Per the germline V gene, CDR1 is SGHTA and CDR2 is FQGNSA. The CDR3 is CASSLDAGRHNEQFF. As DNA, the CDR3 is TGTGCCAGCAGCTTAGATGCAGGGAGGCACAATGAGCAGTTCTTC.

The CDR3 loop reads CSVASGGDTQYF. CDR3 coding DNA: TGCAGCGTTGCCTCGGGGGGAGATACGCAGTATTTT. The chain joins TRBV29-1 to TRBJ2-3, with 7 bases matching TRBD2. V gave up 4 bases and J gave up 5 bases; unmatched junction bases: 3. Germline CDR1 is SQVTM and CDR2 is ANQGSEA. The CDR3 is made up of 12 amino acids.

V and J are TRBV19 and TRBJ1-4; possibly TRBD1 for D (5 bases). This CDR3 region has 17 residues. The germline CDR1 and CDR2 sequences are LNHDA and SQIVND (reference sequence). Trimming shortened V by 3 bases and J by 0 bases, and 14 bases separated the two germline ends. Here the CDR3 DNA reads TGTGCCAGTAGTATCGCGCCAGGGCCTCCAACTAATGAAAAACTGTTTTTT. Its protein product is CASSIAPGPPTNEKLFF.

The chain recombines TRBV6-1 with TRBJ1-1, with D uncertain. V was trimmed by 3 bases and J by 1 base, leaving 21 bases between them. The CDR3 runs to 18 residues. The germline V gene has CDR1 MNHNS and CDR2 SASEGT. The CDR3 here is CASSDPEGLRVTNTEAFF. The CDR3 coding sequence is TGTGCCAGCAGTGATCCCGAGGGCTTACGGGTAACGAACACTGAAGCTTTCTTT.

The CDR3 region has the DNA TGTGCCACCGGACAACCGAACTACGAGCAGTACTTC. It codes for CATGQPNYEQYF. V gene TRBV10-3 combines with J gene TRBJ2-7, with D perhaps matching TRBD1 (5 bases). Germline values: CDR1 ENHRY, CDR2 SYGVKD. CDR3 length equals 12 residues. The V gene lost 10 bases and the J gene lost 3 bases, with 13 bases spanning the gap.

As DNA, the CDR3 is TGTGCCAGCGGATACAGGGATGAAAAACTGTTTTTT. It codes for CASGYRDEKLFF. The genes are TRBV27 and TRBJ1-4; TRBD1 might be the D (6 bases). The germline V gene encodes CDR1 MNHEY and CDR2 SMNVEV (reference sequence). V dropped 8 bases and J dropped 6 bases, with 10 bases sitting between them. This CDR3 has 12 residues.

The chain links TRBV5-1 to TRBJ1-1; 7 bases are shared with TRBD1. The CDR3 totals 15 residues. Trimming removed 3 bases from V and 1 base from J; junction bases left unmatched: 6. Per germline, CDR1 SGHRS and CDR2 YFSETQ. The CDR3 loop is CASSYSTGRNTEAFF. Written as DNA, the CDR3 is TGCGCCAGCAGCTATTCGACAGGGAGGAACACTGAAGCTTTCTTT.

The chain has TRBV6-1 and TRBJ1-1; D remains unclear. Germline V gives CDR1 MNHNS, CDR2 SASEGT. CDR3 length equals 13 residues. Trimming stripped 6 bases from V and 0 bases from J, with 8 bases between. The chain's CDR3 is CASSPNMNTEAFF. CDR3 bases: TGTGCCAGCAGCCCTAATATGAACACTGAAGCTTTCTTT.

The rearrangement uses TRBV6-5 and TRBJ2-7; 7 bases fit TRBD1. CDR3 length equals 12 residues. CDR1 and CDR2 from the germline V gene are MNHEY and SVGAGI. Trimming took 5 bases from V and 4 from J; bases not matched to a gene: 2. This chain's CDR3 is CASSKTGYEQYF. The CDR3 nucleotides read TGTGCCAGCAGTAAGACAGGGTACGAGCAGTACTTC.

This clone was recorded only once. This sequence joins TRBV18 and TRBJ1-2, with TRBD1 as a possible D gene (5 bases). The V gene's germline CDR1 is KGHSH and CDR2 LQKENI. Trimming cost V 3 bases and J 4 bases, with 12 bases left between them. This CDR3 is built from 14 residues. The CDR3 loop reads CASSPTREGYGYTF. The CDR3 nucleotides are TGTGCCAGCTCACCGACCAGGGAGGGCTATGGCTACACCTTC.